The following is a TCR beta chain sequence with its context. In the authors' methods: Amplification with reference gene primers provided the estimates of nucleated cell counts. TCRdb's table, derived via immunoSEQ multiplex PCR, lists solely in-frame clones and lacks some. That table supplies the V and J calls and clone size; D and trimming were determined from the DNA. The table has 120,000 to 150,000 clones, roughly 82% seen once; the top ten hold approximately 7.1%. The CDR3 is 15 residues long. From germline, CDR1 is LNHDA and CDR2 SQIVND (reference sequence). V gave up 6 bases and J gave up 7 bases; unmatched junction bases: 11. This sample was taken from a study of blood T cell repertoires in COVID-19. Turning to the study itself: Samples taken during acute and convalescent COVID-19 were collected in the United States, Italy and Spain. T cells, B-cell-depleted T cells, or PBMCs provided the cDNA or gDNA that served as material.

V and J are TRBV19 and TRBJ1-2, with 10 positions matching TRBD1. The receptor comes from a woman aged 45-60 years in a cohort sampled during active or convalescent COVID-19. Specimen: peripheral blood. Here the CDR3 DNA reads TGTGCCAGTAGAGTAATGGTCGGGACAGGGGCTGGCTACACCTTC. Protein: CASRVMVGTGAGYTF. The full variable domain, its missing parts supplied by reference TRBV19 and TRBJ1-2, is DGGITQSPKYLFRKEGQNVTLSCEQNLNHDAMYWYRQDPGQGLRLIYYSQIVNDFQKGDIAEGYSVSREKKESFPLTVTSAQKNPTAFYLCASRVMVGTGAGYTFGSGTRLTVV.